This TCR beta chain appears in the sequencing data of a study of STAT5B mutations in CD4+ large granular lymphocyte leukemia. In the study overall: CD8+ depletion followed by anti-CD4 microbead selection was applied to cryopreserved cells. Study results and caveats: TRBV06-family usage was enriched in top patient clones (8/27) versus controls (2/35). Higher CD4+ than CD8+ T-LGLL clonality might reflect small sample size.

The table came from immunoSEQ multiplex PCR; TCRdb's copy has only in-frame clones and leaves some out. The sample includes 9,500 to 10,000 clones, approximately 83% of them seen just once. CDR1 and CDR2 from the germline V gene are SGHDT and YYEEEE. Losses at the gene ends were 2 bases for V and 0 bases for J; bases not matched to a gene: 6. This CDR3 comprises 16 residues. On this clone: Its antigen is unknown.

The receptor was derived from a man aged 60-69 years with CD4+ T-cell large granular lymphocyte leukemia. Sequenced input: PBMCs. The chain uses TRBV5-6 and TRBJ2-5; TRBD1 agrees at 8 bases. CDR3 protein: CASSFAGTGHQETQYF. CDR3 DNA sequence: TGTGCCAGCAGCTTTGCTGGGACAGGACACCAAGAGACCCAGTACTTC.